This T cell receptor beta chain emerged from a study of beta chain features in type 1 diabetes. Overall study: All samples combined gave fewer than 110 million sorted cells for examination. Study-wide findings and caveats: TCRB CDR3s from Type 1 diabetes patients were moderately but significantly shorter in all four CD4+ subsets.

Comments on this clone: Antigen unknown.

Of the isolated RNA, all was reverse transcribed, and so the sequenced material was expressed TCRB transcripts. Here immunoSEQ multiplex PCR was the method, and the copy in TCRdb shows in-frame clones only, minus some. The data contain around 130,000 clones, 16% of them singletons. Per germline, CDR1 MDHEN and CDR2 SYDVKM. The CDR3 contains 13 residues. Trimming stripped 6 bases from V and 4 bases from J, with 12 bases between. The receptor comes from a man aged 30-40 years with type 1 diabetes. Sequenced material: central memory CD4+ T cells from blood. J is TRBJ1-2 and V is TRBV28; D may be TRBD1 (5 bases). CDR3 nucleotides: TGTGCCAGCAGGCTCGGGGGAAGCTATGGCTACACCTTC. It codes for CASRLGGSYGYTF.